This T cell receptor beta chain is from a study of blood T cell repertoires in COVID-19. Looking at the study overall: T cells, B-cell-depleted T cells, or PBMCs supplied cDNA or gDNA.

Study processing details: Cell counts per sample came from amplifying reference gene primers. Clones were sequenced by immunoSEQ multiplex PCR, and TCRdb holds only the in-frame ones, with some missing. V and J calls and clone size are copied from that table; D and trimming were computed from the DNA. The repertoire holds some 100,000 clones, with around 81% as singletons. Trimming left V 4 bases short and J 1 base short, with 10 bases between. Germline-derived CDR1 and CDR2 are SGHAT and FQDESV (reference sequence). CDR3 length: 14 residues. Sequenced material: peripheral blood. V is TRBV11-1 and J is TRBJ1-1; D is ambiguous. This receptor was identified in a man in his fifties with active or convalescent COVID-19. DNA of the CDR3: TGTGCCAGCAGCTCGGTGATCGGGAACACTGAAGCTTTCTTT. Its protein is CASSSVIGNTEAFF.